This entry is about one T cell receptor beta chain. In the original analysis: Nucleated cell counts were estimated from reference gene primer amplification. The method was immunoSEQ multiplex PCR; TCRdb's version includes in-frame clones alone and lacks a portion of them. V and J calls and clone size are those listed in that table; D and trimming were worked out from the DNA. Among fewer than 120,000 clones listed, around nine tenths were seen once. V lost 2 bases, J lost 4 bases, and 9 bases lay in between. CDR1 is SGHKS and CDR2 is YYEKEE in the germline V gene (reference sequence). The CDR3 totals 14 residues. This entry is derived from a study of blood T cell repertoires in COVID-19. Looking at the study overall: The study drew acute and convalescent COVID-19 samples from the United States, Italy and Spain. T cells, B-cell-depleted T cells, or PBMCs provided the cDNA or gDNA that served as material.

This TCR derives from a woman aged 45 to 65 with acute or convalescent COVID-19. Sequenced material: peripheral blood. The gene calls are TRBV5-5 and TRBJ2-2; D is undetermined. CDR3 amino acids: CASSFSGSTGELFF. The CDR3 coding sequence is TGTGCCAGCAGCTTCTCCGGTTCCACCGGGGAGCTGTTTTTT.